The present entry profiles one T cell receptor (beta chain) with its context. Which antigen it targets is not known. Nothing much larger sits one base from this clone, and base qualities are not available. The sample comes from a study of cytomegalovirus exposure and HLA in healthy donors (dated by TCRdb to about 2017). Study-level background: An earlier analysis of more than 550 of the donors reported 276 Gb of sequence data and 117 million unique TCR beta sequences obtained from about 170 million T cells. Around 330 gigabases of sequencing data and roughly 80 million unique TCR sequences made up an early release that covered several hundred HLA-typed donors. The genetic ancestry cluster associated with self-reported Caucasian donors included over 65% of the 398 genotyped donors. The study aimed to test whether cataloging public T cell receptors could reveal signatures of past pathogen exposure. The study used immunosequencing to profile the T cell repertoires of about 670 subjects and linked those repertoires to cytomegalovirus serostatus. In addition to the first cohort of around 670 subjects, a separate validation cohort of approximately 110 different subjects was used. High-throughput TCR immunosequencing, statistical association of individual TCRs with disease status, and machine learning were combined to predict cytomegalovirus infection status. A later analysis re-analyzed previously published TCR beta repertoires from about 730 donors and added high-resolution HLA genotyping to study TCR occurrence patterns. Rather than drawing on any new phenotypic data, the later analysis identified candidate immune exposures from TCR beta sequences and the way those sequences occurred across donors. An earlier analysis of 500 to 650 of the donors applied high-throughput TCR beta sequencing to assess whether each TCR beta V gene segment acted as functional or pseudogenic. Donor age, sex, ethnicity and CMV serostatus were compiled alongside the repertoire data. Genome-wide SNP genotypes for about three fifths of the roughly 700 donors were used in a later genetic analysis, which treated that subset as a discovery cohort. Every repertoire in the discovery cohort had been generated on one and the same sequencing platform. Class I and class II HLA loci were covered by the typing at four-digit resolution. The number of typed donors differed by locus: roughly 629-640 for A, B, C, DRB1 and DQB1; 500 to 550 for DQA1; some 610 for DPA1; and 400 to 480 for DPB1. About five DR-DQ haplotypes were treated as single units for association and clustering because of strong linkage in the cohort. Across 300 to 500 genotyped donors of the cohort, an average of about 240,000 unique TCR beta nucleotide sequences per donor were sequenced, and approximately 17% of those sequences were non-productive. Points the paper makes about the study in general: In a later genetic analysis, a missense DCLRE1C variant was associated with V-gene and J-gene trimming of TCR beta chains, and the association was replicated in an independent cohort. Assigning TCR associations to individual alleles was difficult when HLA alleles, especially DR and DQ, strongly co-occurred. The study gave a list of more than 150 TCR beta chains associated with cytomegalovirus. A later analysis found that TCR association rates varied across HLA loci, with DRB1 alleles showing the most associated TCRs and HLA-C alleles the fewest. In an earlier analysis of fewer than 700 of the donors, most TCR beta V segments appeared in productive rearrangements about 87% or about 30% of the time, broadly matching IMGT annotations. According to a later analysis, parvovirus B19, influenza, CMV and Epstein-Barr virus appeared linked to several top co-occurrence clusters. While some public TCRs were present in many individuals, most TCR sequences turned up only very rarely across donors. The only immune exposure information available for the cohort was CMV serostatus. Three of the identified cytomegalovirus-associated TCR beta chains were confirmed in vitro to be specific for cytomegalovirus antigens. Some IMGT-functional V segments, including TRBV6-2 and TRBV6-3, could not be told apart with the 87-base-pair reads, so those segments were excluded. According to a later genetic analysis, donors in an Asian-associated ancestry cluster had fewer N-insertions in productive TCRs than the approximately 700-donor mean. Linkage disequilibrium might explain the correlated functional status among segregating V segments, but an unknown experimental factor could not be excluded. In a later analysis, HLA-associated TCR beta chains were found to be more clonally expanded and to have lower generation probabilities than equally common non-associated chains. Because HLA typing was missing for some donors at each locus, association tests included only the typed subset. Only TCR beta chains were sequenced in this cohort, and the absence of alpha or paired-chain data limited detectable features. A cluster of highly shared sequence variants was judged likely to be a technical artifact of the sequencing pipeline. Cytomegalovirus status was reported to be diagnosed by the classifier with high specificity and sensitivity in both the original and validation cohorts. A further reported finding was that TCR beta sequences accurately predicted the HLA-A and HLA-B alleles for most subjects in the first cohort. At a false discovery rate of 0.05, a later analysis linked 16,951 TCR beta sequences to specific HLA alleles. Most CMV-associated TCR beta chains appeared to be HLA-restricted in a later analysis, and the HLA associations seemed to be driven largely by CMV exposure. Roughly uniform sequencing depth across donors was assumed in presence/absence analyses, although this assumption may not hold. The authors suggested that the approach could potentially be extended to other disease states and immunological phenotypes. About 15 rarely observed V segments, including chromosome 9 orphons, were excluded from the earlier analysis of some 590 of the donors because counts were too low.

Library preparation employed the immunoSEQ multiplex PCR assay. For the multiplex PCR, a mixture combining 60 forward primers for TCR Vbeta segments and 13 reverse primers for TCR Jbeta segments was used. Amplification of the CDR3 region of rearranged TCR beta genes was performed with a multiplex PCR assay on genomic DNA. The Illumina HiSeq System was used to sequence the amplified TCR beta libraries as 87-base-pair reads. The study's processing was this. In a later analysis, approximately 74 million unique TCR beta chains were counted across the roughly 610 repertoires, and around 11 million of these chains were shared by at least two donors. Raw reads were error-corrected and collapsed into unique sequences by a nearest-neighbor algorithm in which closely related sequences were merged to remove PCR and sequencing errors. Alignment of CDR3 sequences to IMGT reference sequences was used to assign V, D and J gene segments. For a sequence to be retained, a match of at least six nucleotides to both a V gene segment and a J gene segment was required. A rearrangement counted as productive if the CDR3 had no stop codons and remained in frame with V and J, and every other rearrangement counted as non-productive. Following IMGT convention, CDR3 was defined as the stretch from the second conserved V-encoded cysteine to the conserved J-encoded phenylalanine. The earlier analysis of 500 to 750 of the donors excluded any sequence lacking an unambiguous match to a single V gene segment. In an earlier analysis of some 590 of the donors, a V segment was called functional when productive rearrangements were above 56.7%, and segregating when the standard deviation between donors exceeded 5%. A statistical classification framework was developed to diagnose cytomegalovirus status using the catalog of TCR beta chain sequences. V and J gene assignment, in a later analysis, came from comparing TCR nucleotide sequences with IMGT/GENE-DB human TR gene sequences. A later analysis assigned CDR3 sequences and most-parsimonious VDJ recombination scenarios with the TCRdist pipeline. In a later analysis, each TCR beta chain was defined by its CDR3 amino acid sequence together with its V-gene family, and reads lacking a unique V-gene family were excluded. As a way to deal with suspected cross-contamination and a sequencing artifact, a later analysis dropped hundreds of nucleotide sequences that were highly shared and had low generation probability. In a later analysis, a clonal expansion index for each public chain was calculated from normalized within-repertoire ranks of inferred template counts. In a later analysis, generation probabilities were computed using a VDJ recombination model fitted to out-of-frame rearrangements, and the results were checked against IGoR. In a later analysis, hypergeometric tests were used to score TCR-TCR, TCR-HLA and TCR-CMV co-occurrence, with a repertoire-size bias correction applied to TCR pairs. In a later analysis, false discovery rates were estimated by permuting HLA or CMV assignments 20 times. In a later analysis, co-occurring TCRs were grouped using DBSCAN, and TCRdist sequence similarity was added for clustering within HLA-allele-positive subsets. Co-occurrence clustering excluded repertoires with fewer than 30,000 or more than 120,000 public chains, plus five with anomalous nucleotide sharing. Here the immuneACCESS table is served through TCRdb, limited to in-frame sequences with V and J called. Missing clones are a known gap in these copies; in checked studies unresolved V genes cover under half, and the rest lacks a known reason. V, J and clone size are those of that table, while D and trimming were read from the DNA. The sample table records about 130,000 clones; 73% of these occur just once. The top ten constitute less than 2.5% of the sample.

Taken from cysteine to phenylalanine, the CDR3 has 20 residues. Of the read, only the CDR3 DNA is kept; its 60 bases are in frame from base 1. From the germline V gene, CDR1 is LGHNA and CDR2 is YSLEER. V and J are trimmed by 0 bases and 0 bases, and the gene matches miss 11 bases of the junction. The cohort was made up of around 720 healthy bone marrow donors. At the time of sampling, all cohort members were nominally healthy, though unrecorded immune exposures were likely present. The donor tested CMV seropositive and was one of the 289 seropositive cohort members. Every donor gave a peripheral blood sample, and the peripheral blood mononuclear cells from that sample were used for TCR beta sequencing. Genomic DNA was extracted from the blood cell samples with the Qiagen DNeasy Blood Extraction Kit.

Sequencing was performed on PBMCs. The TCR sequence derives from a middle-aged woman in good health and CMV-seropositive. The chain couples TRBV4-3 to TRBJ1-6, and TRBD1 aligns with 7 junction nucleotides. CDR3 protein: CASSQDAGQPISSYNSPLHF. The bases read TGCGCCAGCAGCCAAGATGCGGGACAGCCGATAAGCTCCTATAATTCACCCCTCCACTTT.